The 28 T cell receptor beta chains in this list originate from one sample, sequenced in a study of beta chain features in type 1 diabetes. General study findings and limits: People with Type 1 diabetes carried modestly yet significantly shorter TCRB CDR3s in all four CD4+ subsets.

Their antigens are not known. The investigators reverse transcribed all of the isolated RNA, so they sequenced expressed TCRB transcripts. The table came from immunoSEQ multiplex PCR; TCRdb's copy has only in-frame clones and leaves some out. The data show some 110,000 clones, less than 20% seen once. Source material: central memory CD4+ T cells from blood. These receptor sequences come from a young man with type 1 diabetes.

On this clone itself: At the DNA level, this CDR3 is encoded by other sequences in the same sample as well. The V gene is TRBV18, the J gene TRBJ2-3; weak D call: TRBD2 (5 bases). CDR1 is KGHSH, CDR2 LQKENI, per germline. This CDR3 comprises 13 residues. Trimming shortened V by 3 bases and J by 3 bases, and 7 bases separated the two germline ends. The CDR3 is CASSPPGTDTQYF. The CDR3 DNA is TGTGCCAGCTCACCCCCGGGAACAGATACGCAGTATTTT.

The chain has TRBV4-1 and TRBJ2-7; D is possibly TRBD2 (5 bases). Trimming took 1 base from V and 1 from J, leaving 14 bases between them. This CDR3 region has 16 residues. Germline-derived CDR1 and CDR2 are MGHRA and YSYEKL. This chain's CDR3 is CASSQVSSGLSYEQYF. CDR3 coding DNA: TGCGCCAGCAGCCAAGTGAGCAGTGGACTTTCCTACGAGCAGTACTTC.

This clone showed up just a few times. At one of its ends the junction is not consistent with the germline gene, which may arise from a read error. The V gene is TRBV7-2, the J gene TRBJ1-2; D remains ambiguous. Germline V gives CDR1 SGHTA, CDR2 FQGNSA. This CDR3 spans 14 amino acids. CDR3 sequence: CASRLERGMGGYTF. The CDR3 DNA follows: TGTGCCAGCAGATTAGAGCGGGGTATGGGCGGCTACACCTTC.

The V and J genes are TRBV14 and TRBJ2-7; D might be TRBD1 or TRBD2, each matching 6 bases. This CDR3 region has 12 residues. Trimming removed 4 bases at V and 5 bases at J, with 9 bases between. Germline loops: CDR1 SGHDN, CDR2 FVKESK. As DNA, the CDR3 is TGTGCCAGCAGCCTGGGGGGCCACGAGCAGTACTTC. This translates into CASSLGGHEQYF.

V usage is TRBV10-3 and J usage is TRBJ1-3, with 7 nucleotides matching TRBD1. Germline lookup yields CDR1 ENHRY and CDR2 SYGVKD. V shed 10 bases, J shed 0 bases, and the junction held 9 bases outside the gene matches. The CDR3 is made up of 15 amino acids. CDR3 sequence: CATGTATNSGNTIYF. In DNA, the CDR3 is TGTGCCACCGGGACAGCTACTAACTCTGGAAACACCATATATTTT.

A note on this clone: In the same sample, other DNA sequences code for this CDR3. V usage is TRBV7-2 and J usage is TRBJ2-5; D possibly corresponds to TRBD1 (6 bases). Deletions cut 1 base from V and 4 bases from J, with 10 bases between. Germline V CDR1 and CDR2: SGHTA, FQGNSA. This CDR3 spans 14 amino acids. The CDR3 nucleotides read TGTGCCAGCAGCTTAGGAGGGGGAAGAGAGACCCAGTACTTC. Translating gives CASSLGGGRETQYF.

This clone has just a few counts. The chain links TRBV23-1 to TRBJ2-1; TRBD2 matches at 9 bases. TRBV23-1 has ORF status, its function being uncertain. Unmatched junction bases numbered 5, after V lost 6 bases and J lost 5 bases. CDR3 length: 14 amino acids. The CDR3 bases are TGCGCCAGCAGGCGGGGGGGCCCCCACAATGAGCAGTTCTTC. Translation: CASRRGGPHNEQFF.

This clone occurred a few times. This chain links TRBV7-2 with TRBJ1-4; 8 nucleotides match TRBD1. Per germline, CDR1 SGHTA and CDR2 FQGNSA. The CDR3 extends over 15 amino acids. The junction had 7 bases not matched to a gene; V was cut back by 5 bases and J by 5 bases. The CDR3 region has the DNA TGTGCCAGCAGCCGGCAGGGGGCCCCAAATGAAAAACTGTTTTTT. This encodes CASSRQGAPNEKLFF. The complete variable domain, with remaining parts taken from reference TRBV7-2 and TRBJ1-4, reads GAGVSQSPSNKVTEKGKDVELRCDPISGHTALYWYRQSLGQGLEFLIYFQGNSAPDKSGLPSDRFSAERTGGSVSTLTIQRTQQEDSAVYLCASSRQGAPNEKLFFGSGTQLSVL.

The chain uses TRBV27 and TRBJ2-3, with 9 bases aligning to TRBD2. With V trimmed by 0 bases and J by 9 bases, 7 bases remained unmatched. Germline loops: CDR1 MNHEY, CDR2 SMNVEV (reference sequence). The CDR3 runs 15 residues. Here the CDR3 reads CASSLSPTRGGTQYF. CDR3 bases: TGTGCCAGCAGTTTATCCCCTACGCGGGGGGGCACGCAGTATTTT.

A note on this clone: This same CDR3 is encoded by further DNA sequences in the sample. In DNA, the CDR3 is TGTGCCAGCAGTTACTCGTTAAGCACAGATACGCAGTATTTT. It translates to CASSYSLSTDTQYF. The chain carries TRBV6-5 and TRBJ2-3; unclear D gene. The V and J ends lost 0 bases and 0 bases respectively, with 4 bases between them. Germline lookup yields CDR1 MNHEY and CDR2 SVGAGI. The CDR3 runs 14 residues.

Written as DNA, the CDR3 is TGTGCCAGCAGCTTGGTAGGGTACACAGATACGCAGTATTTT. Protein product: CASSLVGYTDTQYF. The rearrangement uses TRBV5-6 and TRBJ2-3; D not resolved. This CDR3 is 14 amino acids long. Germline V CDR1 and CDR2: SGHDT, YYEEEE. V lost 0 bases and J lost 2, with 7 bases in between.

This clone has a count of ten or more. This chain connects TRBV18 to TRBJ2-7; 7 bases match TRBD1. Germline V gives CDR1 KGHSH, CDR2 LQKENI. V shed 3 bases, J shed 3 bases, and the junction held 8 bases outside the gene matches. This CDR3 comprises 15 residues. This chain's CDR3 is CASSPRQGINYEQYF. Here the CDR3 DNA reads TGTGCCAGCTCACCCAGACAGGGTATTAACTACGAGCAGTACTTC. The complete variable domain, with remaining parts taken from reference TRBV18 and TRBJ2-7, reads NAGVMQNPRHLVRRRGQEARLRCSPMKGHSHVYWYRQLPEEGLKFMVYLQKENIIDESGMPKERFSAEFPKEGPSILRIQQVVRGDSAAYFCASSPRQGINYEQYFGPGTRLTVT.

This clone showed up many times. The rearrangement joins TRBV10-2 to TRBJ1-5; 7 nucleotides align to TRBD1. The germline V gene encodes CDR1 WSHSY and CDR2 SAAADI. The J segment lost 8 bases and the V segment lost 5 bases, leaving 3 bases of the junction unmatched. The CDR3 is 12 amino acids. This CDR3 reads CASSFDREPQHF. In DNA form, the CDR3 reads TGCGCCAGCAGTTTCGACAGGGAGCCCCAGCATTTT.

This clone came up many times. V usage is TRBV7-2 and J usage is TRBJ2-1; TRBD1 agrees at 10 bases. CDR1 and CDR2 from the germline V gene are SGHTA and FQGNSA. Trimming at V came to 5 bases and at J to 4 bases, leaving 5 bases not matched to a gene. The CDR3 has 15 residues. CDR3 residues: CASSEGTGVYNEQFF. The CDR3 DNA sequence: TGTGCCAGCAGCGAGGGGACAGGGGTATACAATGAGCAGTTCTTC.

This clone is medium-sized. This chain connects TRBV7-9 to TRBJ2-5, with D hard to call. The CDR3 contains 13 residues. V was trimmed by 3 bases and J by 5 bases, leaving 10 bases between them. Germline V gene sequence: CDR1 SEHNR, CDR2 FQNEAQ (reference sequence). The CDR3 here is CASSFGLGETQYF. In DNA, the CDR3 is TGTGCCAGCAGCTTCGGCCTGGGGGAGACCCAGTACTTC. Drawing the rest from reference TRBV7-9 and TRBJ2-5, the complete variable domain is DTGVSQNPRHKITKRGQNVTFRCDPISEHNRLYWYRQTLGQGPEFLTYFQNEAQLEKSRLLSDRFSAERPKGSFSTLEIQRTEQGDSAMYLCASSFGLGETQYFGPGTRLLVL.

This clone has ten or more counts. This rearrangement joins TRBV30 to TRBJ2-2, with 11 bases matching TRBD1. Trimming removed 4 bases from V and 7 bases from J; junction bases left unmatched: 5. Looked up from germline, CDR1 is GTSNPN and CDR2 is SVGIG (reference sequence). The CDR3 has 14 amino acids. CDR3 nucleotides: TGTGCCTGGAATACGGGACAGGGGGTCGGGGAGCTGTTTTTT. Amino acids: CAWNTGQGVGELFF.

This sequence joins TRBV5-1 and TRBJ2-2; D is ambiguous. V lost 1 base and J lost 0, with 4 bases in between. Germline CDR1 is SGHRS and CDR2 is YFSETQ. The CDR3 has 14 amino acids. The CDR3 coding sequence is TGCGCCAGCAGCTTGAACTCGAACACCGGGGAGCTGTTTTTT. Protein sequence: CASSLNSNTGELFF.

This clone was seen more than once but under ten times. V is TRBV4-1 and J is TRBJ2-5, with 11 bases aligning to TRBD1. CDR1 and CDR2 from the germline V gene are MGHRA and YSYEKL. This CDR3 is 15 amino acids long. Losses at the gene ends were 2 bases for V and 5 bases for J; bases not matched to a gene: 4. DNA of the CDR3: TGCGCCAGCAGCCAACAGGGACAGGGGGACGAGACCCAGTACTTC. This sequence encodes CASSQQGQGDETQYF.

This clone was picked up many times. The chain has TRBV30 and TRBJ2-7; D possibly corresponds to TRBD1 (6 bases). Germline values: CDR1 GTSNPN, CDR2 SVGIG (reference sequence). Trimming left V 6 bases short and J 2 bases short, with 23 bases between. This CDR3 has 16 residues. CDR3 nucleotide sequence: TGTGCCTGCCTCGAGGGGGTTCGGGGAATCGCCTACGAGCAGTACTTC. Its protein product is CACLEGVRGIAYEQYF.

The gene calls are TRBV29-1 and TRBJ1-4; TRBD1 agrees at 11 bases. Germline values: CDR1 SQVTM, CDR2 ANQGSEA. V was pared by 5 bases and J by 10 bases, with 9 bases of the junction left unmatched. The CDR3 contains 14 residues. Here the CDR3 DNA reads TGCAGCGTTTTTGGACAGGGGGCTGAGGGAAAACTGTTTTTT. It codes for CSVFGQGAEGKLFF.

The V gene is TRBV7-2, the J gene TRBJ2-1, with no clear D. This CDR3 is 12 amino acids long. The V and J ends lost 1 base and 7 bases respectively, with 5 bases between them. From germline, CDR1 is SGHTA and CDR2 FQGNSA. The chain's CDR3 is CASSLVYNEQFF. The CDR3, as DNA: TGTGCCAGCAGCTTAGTGTATAATGAGCAGTTCTTC.

The J gene is TRBJ2-3, the V gene TRBV7-8; 7 positions match TRBD2. V shed 4 bases, J shed 6 bases, and the junction held 7 bases outside the gene matches. Germline-derived CDR1 and CDR2 are SGHVS and FQNEAQ. The CDR3 length is 14 residues. The CDR3 here is CASSSSTSWDTQYF. As DNA, the CDR3 is TGTGCCAGCAGCTCGTCGACTAGCTGGGATACGCAGTATTTT.

This clone occurred many times. This same CDR3 is encoded by further DNA sequences in the sample. The chain employs TRBV2 and TRBJ2-7, with D perhaps TRBD2 (5 bases). The CDR3 extends over 11 amino acids. Germline CDR1 and CDR2: SNHLY and FYNNEI. The germline V and J ends were trimmed by 8 bases and 6 bases, with 11 bases remaining between them. The CDR3 nucleotides are TGTGCCAGCTCCGGACGGGGCGAGCAGTACTTC. Translated: CASSGRGEQYF.

In its sample, this clone was seen a few times. This chain joins TRBV7-3 and TRBJ2-2, with 9 bases fitting TRBD1. The CDR3 has 16 residues. After removal of 5 bases from V and 7 bases from J, the junction contained 11 bases not matched to a gene. Germline values: CDR1 SGHTA, CDR2 FQGTGA. CDR3 sequence: CASSPGQGAVDGELFF. DNA of the CDR3: TGTGCCAGCAGCCCGGGACAGGGCGCGGTGGACGGGGAGCTGTTTTTT.

J is TRBJ2-7 and V is TRBV7-9; perhaps TRBD2 as D (6 bases). Germline V gene lookup returns CDR1 SEHNR and CDR2 FQNEAQ (reference sequence). This CDR3 region has 13 residues. V shed 3 bases and J shed 10 bases, with 16 bases lying between them. CDR3 amino acids: CASSFEAGMEQYF. CDR3 DNA sequence: TGTGCCAGCAGCTTCGAGGCGGGGATGGAACAGTACTTC.

The CDR3 region is CASSQDLLGGELFF. In DNA form, the CDR3 reads TGTGCCAGCAGCCAAGACTTGCTTGGCGGGGAGCTGTTTTTT. The rearrangement links TRBV4-2 to TRBJ2-2; D unresolved. Per the germline V gene, CDR1 is LGHNA and CDR2 is YNFKEQ. Trimming cost V 0 bases and J 7 bases, with 9 bases left between them. This CDR3 contains 14 residues.

The V call is TRBV28, the J call TRBJ2-3, with 7 bases fitting TRBD1. Germline CDR1 and CDR2: MDHEN and SYDVKM. CDR3 size: 14 residues. V was clipped by 6 bases and J by 8 bases; unmatched bases: 11. As DNA, the CDR3 is TGTGCCAGCAGCCTAGGACAGGCTGAGGGTACGCAGTATTTT. It translates to CASSLGQAEGTQYF.

This chain joins TRBV4-2 and TRBJ1-1, with D hard to call. The length of the CDR3 is 15 residues. V was cut by 2 bases and J by 0 bases, with 10 bases left in between. The germline gives CDR1 LGHNA, CDR2 YNFKEQ. The CDR3, as DNA: TGTGCCAGCAGCCAACGCGGGGTGATGAACACTGAAGCTTTCTTT. Protein sequence: CASSQRGVMNTEAFF.